The 17 T cell receptor beta chains given below trace back to one sample, sequenced in a study of blood T cells in healthy people across ages. Using a J-beta primer mix together with a sample-barcoded 5' primer, a second PCR was run for roughly 6 to 11 cycles. Each CDR3 protein is one row after TCRdb ran MiXCR on the 5' RACE reads. The sample has over a million distinct CDR3 sequences; roughly 45% are singletons. Sample: blood. Every receptor here comes from a woman aged 60-75 years in good health.

The J gene is TRBJ2-3, the V gene TRBV10-3; tentatively, D is TRBD2 (6 bases). Germline V gene data show CDR1 as ENHRY and CDR2 as SYGVKD. Trimming removed 7 bases at V and 1 base at J, with 9 bases between. This CDR3 contains 13 residues. CDR3 in amino acids: CAIMEGGTDTQYF. For the CDR3, the DNA is TGTGCCATCATGGAGGGAGGCACAGATACGCAGTATTTT.

The chain recombines TRBV5-1 with TRBJ2-3; D perhaps matches TRBD2 (5 bases). In germline, CDR1 is SGHRS, CDR2 YFSETQ. V dropped 0 bases and J dropped 3 bases, with 8 bases sitting between them. The CDR3 totals 14 residues. For the CDR3, the DNA is TGCGCCAGCAGCTTGGCCGTAGCGACAGATACGCAGTATTTT. It yields the protein CASSLAVATDTQYF.

Ten or more counts support this clonotype. The chain joins TRBV7-6 to TRBJ2-5; 9 bases agree with TRBD2. CDR3 length equals 14 residues. With 4 bases clipped from V and 2 bases from J, the junction kept 2 bases outside the gene matches. Per germline, CDR1 SGHVS and CDR2 FNYEAQ. The CDR3 loop reads CASSSGLAQETQYF. The CDR3 DNA follows: TGTGCCAGCAGCTCGGGACTAGCACAAGAGACCCAGTACTTC.

The chain has TRBV19 and TRBJ2-7, with a possible D match to TRBD2 (7 bases). Trimming pared 3 bases from V and 0 bases from J, leaving 12 bases between. The CDR3 has 15 residues. Germline CDR1 is LNHDA and CDR2 is SQIVND (reference sequence). DNA of the CDR3: TGTGCCAGTAGTATGGGAGGGACACCCTCCTACGAGCAGTACTTC. Its translation: CASSMGGTPSYEQYF.

V and J are TRBV30 and TRBJ2-7; D remains unclear. The V gene's germline CDR1 is GTSNPN and CDR2 SVGIG (reference sequence). Trimming took 5 bases from V and 3 from J, leaving 20 bases between them. CDR3 length: 15 residues. DNA for the CDR3: TGTGCCTGGCACCCCTCATGGGCTCAGGTCTACGAGCAGTACTTC. Its protein product is CAWHPSWAQVYEQYF.

This rearrangement joins TRBV9 to TRBJ2-1; TRBD2 matches 9 bases. The V gene end was trimmed by 3 bases and the J gene end by 7 bases; junction bases not matched to a gene: 8. CDR1 is SGDLS and CDR2 is YYNGEE in the germline V gene. CDR3 length: 15 amino acids. CDR3 loop: CASSAKASGTNEQFF. CDR3 bases: TGTGCCAGCAGCGCAAAGGCTAGCGGGACTAATGAGCAGTTCTTC. The full variable domain, its missing parts supplied by reference TRBV9 and TRBJ2-1, is DSGVTQTPKHLITATGQRVTLRCSPRSGDLSVYWYQQSLDQGLQFLIQYYNGEERAKGNILERFSAQQFPDLHSELNLSSLELGDSALYFCASSAKASGTNEQFFGPGTRLTVL.

V and J are TRBV6-2 or TRBV6-3 and TRBJ1-2; D gene uncertain. CDR1 is MNHEY, CDR2 SVGEGT, per germline. The V end was cut by 2 bases, the J end by 3 bases, with 10 bases between. The CDR3 sequence is 14 residues long. This CDR3 reads CASSYPVRDYGYTF. The CDR3 DNA follows: TGTGCCAGCAGTTACCCCGTACGAGACTATGGCTACACCTTC.

The CDR3 DNA sequence: TGTGCCAGCAGCCAGTATACGCAACTGGGTTCCTACGAGCAGTACTTC. It translates to CASSQYTQLGSYEQYF. V usage is TRBV14 and J usage is TRBJ2-5; unclear D gene. The DNA end is a closer match to TRBJ2-7, so the J assignment may be wrong. The CDR3 loop spans 16 amino acids. Germline V CDR1 and CDR2: SGHDN, FVKESK.

The sample holds a few counts of this clonotype. The chain combines TRBV3-1 with TRBJ2-7; 7 nucleotides align to TRBD1. Germline lookup yields CDR1 LGHDT and CDR2 YNNKEL (reference sequence). This CDR3 is built from 14 residues. With 4 bases clipped from V and 3 bases from J, the junction kept 6 bases outside the gene matches. The CDR3 loop is CASSRSRQGYEQYF. DNA of the CDR3: TGTGCCAGCAGCCGATCCCGACAGGGCTACGAGCAGTACTTC.

This clonotype came up a few times. The chain uses TRBV27 and TRBJ2-1, with TRBD2 identical over 10 bases. V gave up 3 bases and J gave up 8 bases; unmatched junction bases: 10. CDR3 length equals 16 residues. Germline lookup yields CDR1 MNHEY and CDR2 SMNVEV (reference sequence). The CDR3 is CASSLRLAGARHEQFF. The DNA for the CDR3 is TGTGCCAGCAGTTTGCGGCTAGCGGGAGCGCGCCATGAGCAGTTCTTC.

The rearrangement uses TRBV25-1 and TRBJ1-4; unclear D gene. The CDR3 extends over 15 amino acids. Germline CDR1 is MGHDK and CDR2 is SYGVNS. The V gene lost 1 base and the J gene lost 2 bases, with 8 bases spanning the gap. The CDR3 region is CASSESEGTNEKLFF. The CDR3 nucleotides read TGTGCCAGCAGTGAATCAGAAGGGACTAATGAAAAACTGTTTTTT.

As concerns this clonotype: One end of the junction does not line up with germline, which may come from a read error. This chain links TRBV18 with TRBJ2-1, with TRBD2 matching 7 bases. CDR1 and CDR2 (germline): KGHSH, LQKENI. The CDR3 totals 17 residues. The CDR3 DNA reads TGTGCCAGCTCACCCTTAGGTGGCGGGAGTACCCACAATGAGCGGTTCTTC. Translating it yields CASSPLGGGSTHNERFF.

The chain joins TRBV20-1 to TRBJ2-7; TRBD1 matches 7 bases. The J segment lost 7 bases and the V segment lost 1 base, leaving 10 bases of the junction unmatched. Germline V gene sequence: CDR1 DFQATT, CDR2 SNEGSKA (reference sequence). The CDR3 length is 14 residues. CDR3 sequence (DNA): TGCAGTGCTAGAGGACGCAGGGGGTTGGGTGAGCAGTACTTC. Translated: CSARGRRGLGEQYF.

V usage is TRBV15 and J usage is TRBJ2-5; D might be TRBD1 or TRBD2, each matching 6 bases. The last part of the DNA fits TRBJ2-7 better; the J call may be wrong. There are 14 residues in the CDR3. Germline CDR1 reads LNHNV; CDR2 reads YYDKDF (reference sequence). The CDR3: CATSRRGQKYEQYF. In DNA form, the CDR3 reads TGTGCCACCAGTCGGAGGGGACAAAAATACGAGCAGTACTTC.

The chain links TRBV15 to TRBJ2-4; no clear D gene. Germline V gene data show CDR1 as LNHNV and CDR2 as YYDKDF (reference sequence). The CDR3 runs 15 residues. Trimming took off 1 base at V and 11 bases at J, with 18 bases between the two ends. For the CDR3, the DNA is TGTGCCACCAGCAGAGTGGAAGGTGTGGCAGTGGTTCAGTACTTC. Protein sequence: CATSRVEGVAVVQYF.

This clonotype showed up just a few times. V and J are TRBV29-1 and TRBJ2-5, with D possibly TRBD2 on 5 matching bases. CDR1 and CDR2 from the germline V gene are SQVTM and ANQGSEA. V was shortened by 7 bases and J by 5 bases, with 14 bases between the two germline ends. The CDR3 totals 12 residues. The CDR3 region is CSGNNGVETQYF. The CDR3 nucleotides are TGCAGCGGAAACAACGGGGTGGAGACCCAGTACTTC.

This clonotype has only a few counts. The J gene is TRBJ1-1, the V gene TRBV12-3 or TRBV12-4, with TRBD1 matching over 8 bases. The ends lost 6 bases at V and 7 bases at J; junction bases unmatched: 7. This CDR3 is 13 amino acids long. In DNA, the CDR3 is TGTGCCAGCAGGTTCGGGACAGGAGGTGAAGCTTTCTTT. Translating it yields CASRFGTGGEAFF.